This T cell receptor beta chain was sequenced during a study of shared clonotypes between healthy human individuals. On the study more broadly: A couple of women and three men aged 18 to 49 served as donors. Study observations and caveats: In having few donors, the study represented limited genetic and exposure-history diversity.

Unmatched junction bases numbered 6, after V lost 4 bases and J lost 8 bases. CDR3 length: 14 amino acids. Germline CDR1 and CDR2: SGHRS and YFSETQ. Of note for this clone: The antigen remains unidentified.

Measured with immunoSEQ multiplex PCR; TCRdb has only the in-frame clones, and not every one. The sample has about 480,000 clones; roughly 85% are singletons. Donors comprised healthy HIV-negative adults lacking recent acute infections or vaccinations. The chain combines TRBV5-1 with TRBJ2-5; 12 bases are a match to TRBD1. Sequencing used PBMCs. This receptor was identified in a woman aged 40 to 50 in good health. Some clones in this sample may be carry-over from other donors' samples. This CDR3 is CASSPGTGGGTQYF. CDR3 bases: TGCGCCAGCAGCCCCGGGACAGGGGGCGGTACCCAGTACTTC.